The 20 T cell receptor beta chains given below trace back to one sample, sequenced in a study of identical twins. TCRdb re-derived calls from the 5' RACE reads in MiXCR, one entry per CDR3 protein. The sample records about 690,000 distinct CDR3 sequences, 6% to 6.5% being singletons. Sequencing was performed on naive T cells sorted from blood. The origin of the receptors is a young man in good health.

This clonotype was observed at least ten times. The chain has TRBV6-1 and TRBJ2-7, with 9 bases aligning to TRBD1. CDR3 size: 14 residues. The ends lost 5 bases at V and 5 bases at J; junction bases unmatched: 7. Per the germline V gene, CDR1 is MNHNS and CDR2 is SASEGT. The CDR3, as DNA: TGTGCCAGCAGTCGGACAGGGGCTAGCCACGAGCAGTACTTC. Translating it yields CASSRTGASHEQYF.

This clonotype was detected many times. The chain has TRBV7-9 and TRBJ2-5; tentative D call: TRBD2 (6 bases). CDR1 is SEHNR, CDR2 FQNEAQ, per germline (reference sequence). The V and J ends lost 5 bases and 2 bases respectively, with 15 bases between them. This CDR3 is 15 amino acids long. CDR3 DNA sequence: TGTGCCAGCAGCACCCGGAGAGGGAGGCAAGAGACCCAGTACTTC. As protein: CASSTRRGRQETQYF.

At least ten counts were recorded for this clonotype. The chain has TRBV5-1 and TRBJ2-3; 7 nucleotides agree with TRBD2. The germline CDR1 and CDR2 sequences are SGHRS and YFSETQ. The CDR3 is 16 residues long. V trimming: 3 bases; J trimming: 0 bases; junction bases outside the gene matches: 7. CDR3 sequence: CASSSGSSGSTDTQYF. CDR3 coding DNA: TGCGCCAGCAGCTCCGGATCTAGCGGAAGCACAGATACGCAGTATTTT.

This clonotype has just a few counts. The genes are TRBV3-1 and TRBJ2-2, with TRBD1 matching 7 bases. J lost 3 bases, V lost 3 bases, and 10 bases had no gene match. The CDR3 runs to 17 residues. Germline V gene data show CDR1 as LGHDT and CDR2 as YNNKEL (reference sequence). The CDR3 nucleotides read TGTGCCAGCAGCCATCAGACCGGGACAGAGTACACCGGGGAGCTGTTTTTT. This sequence encodes CASSHQTGTEYTGELFF.

This clonotype was seen ten or more times. This chain links TRBV29-1 with TRBJ2-3; 7 nucleotides agree with TRBD1. V shed 8 bases, J shed 4 bases, and the junction held 12 bases outside the gene matches. The CDR3 has 14 residues. Germline CDR1 and CDR2: SQVTM and ANQGSEA. The CDR3 here is CSTDGAGGADTQYF. The CDR3 nucleotides read TGCAGCACCGACGGGGCAGGGGGTGCAGATACGCAGTATTTT.

This clonotype was seen at least ten times. This chain links TRBV5-1 with TRBJ1-1; the match to TRBD1 covers 7 bases. J was trimmed by 6 bases and V by 4 bases; bases with no gene match: 9. The CDR3 sequence is 14 residues long. In germline, CDR1 is SGHRS, CDR2 YFSETQ. The DNA for the CDR3 is TGCGCCAGCAGCAGGGAAACCGGGACAGCTGAAGCTTTCTTT. Its protein product is CASSRETGTAEAFF.

This clonotype was recorded many times. The chain uses TRBV12-3 or TRBV12-4 and TRBJ2-1; D gene ambiguous. The CDR3 has 12 residues. Deletions cut 10 bases from V and 8 bases from J, with 15 bases between. The CDR3 DNA follows: TGTGCCACCGGCAATAGAACCCATGAGCAGTTCTTC. Its protein product is CATGNRTHEQFF.

This clonotype was counted many times. The chain is built from TRBV28 and TRBJ2-7; the match to TRBD2 covers 13 bases. Unmatched junction bases numbered 6, after V lost 5 bases and J lost 5 bases. The length of the CDR3 is 15 residues. Germline CDR1 is MDHEN and CDR2 is SYDVKM. The CDR3: CASSQTSGRENEQYV. CDR3 nucleotide sequence: TGTGCCAGCAGTCAAACTAGCGGGAGGGAAAACGAGCAGTACGTC.

This clonotype was observed many times. The J gene is TRBJ2-7, the V gene TRBV6-6; D call uncertain. The CDR3 length is 13 residues. Germline assignment: CDR1 MNHNY and CDR2 SVGAGI (reference sequence). Trimming removed 5 bases at V and 1 base at J, with 9 bases between. CDR3 amino acids: CASSADVSYEQYV. CDR3 DNA: TGTGCCAGCAGTGCAGATGTGTCCTACGAGCAGTACGTC.

This chain links TRBV7-2 with TRBJ2-2; 10 positions match TRBD2. Germline loops: CDR1 SGHTA, CDR2 FQGNSA. V lost 2 bases and J lost 4; bases outside the gene matches: 4. This CDR3 contains 16 residues. The CDR3 loop reads CASSLLAGETTGELFF. As DNA, the CDR3 is TGTGCCAGCAGCTTACTAGCGGGAGAAACCACCGGGGAGCTGTTTTTT.

The table lists this clonotype with a few counts. J is TRBJ1-1 and V is TRBV7-2; unclear D gene. The CDR3 spans 13 residues. The V end was cut by 5 bases, the J end by 5 bases, with 12 bases between. The germline CDR1 and CDR2 sequences are SGHTA and FQGNSA. The CDR3: CASSDSWETEAFF. The CDR3 nucleotides are TGTGCCAGCAGCGATTCCTGGGAAACTGAAGCTTTCTTT.

This clonotype was observed many times. The chain uses TRBV4-3 and TRBJ2-6; no definite D call. Germline lookup yields CDR1 LGHNA and CDR2 YSLEER. The length of the CDR3 is 15 residues. Trimming left V 1 base short and J 1 base short, with 5 bases between. The CDR3 bases are TGCGCCAGCAGCCAAGCTGGGTCTGGGGCCAACGTCCTGACTTTC. It encodes CASSQAGSGANVLTF.

In this sample, this clonotype turned up a few times. The V gene is TRBV11-1, the J gene TRBJ2-1, with 9 bases aligning to TRBD2. With V trimmed by 1 base and J by 8 bases, 15 bases remained unmatched. CDR1 is SGHAT and CDR2 is FQDESV in the germline V gene (reference sequence). The CDR3 length is 18 residues. CDR3 DNA sequence: TGTGCCAGCAGCTTAGGTCGTTGGGGCGGGAGGGCCTCGGATGAGCAGTTCTTC. Its protein is CASSLGRWGGRASDEQFF.

In DNA form, the CDR3 reads TGTGCCAGCAGCCAAAGACTAGTTTCCTACGAGCAGTACTTC. Translating it yields CASSQRLVSYEQYF. The chain carries TRBV7-6 and TRBJ2-7; D is perhaps TRBD2 (6 bases). The CDR3 consists of 14 residues. Per the germline V gene, CDR1 is SGHVS and CDR2 is FNYEAQ. V lost 5 bases, J lost 1 base, and 12 bases lay in between.

There are a few counts of this clonotype. This rearrangement joins TRBV15 to TRBJ1-5; unclear D gene. The CDR3 spans 12 residues. V was cut by 6 bases and J by 15 bases, with 18 bases left in between. Germline V gene lookup returns CDR1 LNHNV and CDR2 YYDKDF (reference sequence). Here the CDR3 reads CATSRAGVDPHF. The CDR3 region has the DNA TGTGCCACCAGTAGGGCCGGGGTCGATCCGCATTTT. Looking up the rest from reference TRBV15 and TRBJ1-5 gives the full variable domain: DAMVIQNPRYQVTQFGKPVTLSCSQTLNHNVMYWYQQKSSQAPKLLFHYYDKDFNNEADTPDNFQSRRPNTSFCFLDIRSPGLGDTAMYLCATSRAGVDPHFGDGTRLSIL.

The chain is built from TRBV7-6 and TRBJ2-4, with 7 bases identical to TRBD2. Germline V gene data show CDR1 as SGHVS and CDR2 as FNYEAQ. J lost 7 bases, V lost 5 bases, and 14 bases had no gene match. The CDR3 runs to 16 residues. The chain's CDR3 is CASSPFPGTTPNIQYF. CDR3 nucleotide sequence: TGTGCCAGCAGCCCCTTCCCCGGGACTACCCCTAACATTCAGTACTTC.

The chain combines TRBV12-3 or TRBV12-4 with TRBJ1-5, with D perhaps TRBD1 (5 bases). CDR3 length equals 14 residues. Trimming took off 3 bases at V and 4 bases at J, with 10 bases between the two ends. CDR3 in amino acids: CASSFGGTNQPQHF. In DNA form, the CDR3 reads TGTGCCAGCAGTTTTGGAGGGACGAATCAGCCCCAGCATTTT.

The gene calls are TRBV12-3 or TRBV12-4 and TRBJ2-1; D is undetermined. The V end lost 4 bases, the J end lost 9 bases, and 7 bases lay between the germline ends. This CDR3 is built from 11 residues. The CDR3 DNA follows: TGTGCCAGCAGTTCCCTCTTTGAGCAGTTCTTC. Protein product: CASSSLFEQFF.

This clonotype was seen a handful of times. CDR3: CASRDSLEETQYF. In nucleotides, the CDR3 is TGTGCCAGCCGGGACAGCTTAGAGGAGACCCAGTACTTC. The chain recombines TRBV12-3 or TRBV12-4 with TRBJ2-5; 7 bases are shared with TRBD1. The CDR3 runs to 13 residues. V lost 8 bases to trimming and J lost 5 bases; unmatched junction nucleotides: 8.

This clonotype was counted between two and nine times. The chain recombines TRBV7-2 with TRBJ2-6; D remains unclear. With 5 bases removed from V and 4 bases from J, the gap between germline ends came to 12 bases. Germline CDR1 reads SGHTA; CDR2 reads FQGNSA. The CDR3 runs to 15 residues. CDR3 sequence: CASSQTLGGANVLTF. CDR3 nucleotide sequence: TGTGCCAGCAGCCAGACCCTTGGAGGGGCCAACGTCCTGACTTTC.